The entry below describes one TCR beta chain. The source of the sample is a study of cytomegalovirus exposure and HLA in healthy donors. The PCR contained 60 Vbeta and 13 Jbeta primers. TCRdb's copy holds only in-frame clones and misses some; the assay was immunoSEQ multiplex PCR. The sample carries some 130,000 clones, 75% to 80% recorded once. Trimming took off 7 bases at V and 0 bases at J, with 16 bases between the two ends. Germline assignment: CDR1 MGHRA and CDR2 YSYEKL. CDR3 size: 16 residues. The V gene is TRBV4-1, the J gene TRBJ1-5, with D maybe TRBD1 (5 bases). The sequenced material came from PBMCs. The receptor was isolated from a young man in good health and CMV-seronegative. CDR3 in amino acids: CASTPGGTYSNQPQHF. The CDR3 DNA follows: TGCGCCAGCACTCCGGGGGGGACCTATAGCAATCAGCCCCAGCATTTT.